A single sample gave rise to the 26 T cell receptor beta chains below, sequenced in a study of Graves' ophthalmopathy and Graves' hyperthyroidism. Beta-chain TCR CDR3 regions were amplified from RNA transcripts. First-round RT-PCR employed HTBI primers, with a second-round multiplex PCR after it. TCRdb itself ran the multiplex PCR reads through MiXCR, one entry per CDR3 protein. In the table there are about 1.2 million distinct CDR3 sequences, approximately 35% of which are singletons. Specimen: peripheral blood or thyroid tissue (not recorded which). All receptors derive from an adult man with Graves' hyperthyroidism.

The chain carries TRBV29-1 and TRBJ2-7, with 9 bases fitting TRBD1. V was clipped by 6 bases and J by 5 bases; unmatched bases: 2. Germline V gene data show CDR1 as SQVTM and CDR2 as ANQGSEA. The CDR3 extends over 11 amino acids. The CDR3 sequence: CSVRTGDEQYF. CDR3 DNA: TGCAGCGTCAGGACAGGGGACGAGCAGTACTTC.

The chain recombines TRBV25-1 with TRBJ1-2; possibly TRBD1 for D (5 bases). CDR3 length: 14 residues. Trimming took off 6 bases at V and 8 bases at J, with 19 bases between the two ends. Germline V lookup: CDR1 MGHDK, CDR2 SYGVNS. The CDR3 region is CASSDRAPGGGYTF. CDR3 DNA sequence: TGTGCCAGCAGCGATCGGGCTCCGGGGGGAGGCTACACCTTC.

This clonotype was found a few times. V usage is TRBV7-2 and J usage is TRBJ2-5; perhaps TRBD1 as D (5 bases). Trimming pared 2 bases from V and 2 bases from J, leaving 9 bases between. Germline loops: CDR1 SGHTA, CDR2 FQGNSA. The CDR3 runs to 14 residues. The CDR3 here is CASSLYGQQETQYF. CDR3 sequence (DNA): TGTGCCAGCAGCTTATACGGACAACAAGAGACCCAGTACTTC.

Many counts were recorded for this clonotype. CDR3 coding DNA: TGTGCCACCAGCAGAGCCGGGACAGGGGCTCTGGCTGAAGCTTTCTTT. This translates into CATSRAGTGALAEAFF. The V call is TRBV15, the J call TRBJ1-1, with 10 bases that match TRBD1. Germline lookup yields CDR1 LNHNV and CDR2 YYDKDF (reference sequence). The CDR3 covers 16 residues. V dropped 1 base and J dropped 6; count of bases not matched to a gene: 8.

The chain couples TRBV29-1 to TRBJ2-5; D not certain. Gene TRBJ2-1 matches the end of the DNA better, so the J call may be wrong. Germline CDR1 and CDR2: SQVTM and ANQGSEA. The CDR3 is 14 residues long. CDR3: CSAPTAFAYNEQFF. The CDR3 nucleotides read TGCAGCGCCCCTACGGCTTTTGCCTACAATGAGCAGTTCTTC.

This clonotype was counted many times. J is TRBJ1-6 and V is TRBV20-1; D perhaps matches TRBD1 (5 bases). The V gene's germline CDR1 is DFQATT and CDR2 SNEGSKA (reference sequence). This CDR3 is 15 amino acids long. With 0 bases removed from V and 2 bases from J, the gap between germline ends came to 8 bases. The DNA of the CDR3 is TGCAGTGCTAGAGATGGGGGAACCTATAATTCACCCCTCCACTTT. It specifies CSARDGGTYNSPLHF.

CDR3 sequence reads: CASRRTGNSGANVLTF. CDR3 DNA sequence: TGTGCCAGCAGAAGGACGGGGAACTCTGGGGCCAACGTCCTGACTTTC. This chain connects TRBV5-6 to TRBJ2-6; D is possibly TRBD2 (5 bases). V lost 5 bases, J lost 0 bases, and 12 bases lay in between. The V gene's germline CDR1 is SGHDT and CDR2 YYEEEE. The CDR3 runs 16 residues.

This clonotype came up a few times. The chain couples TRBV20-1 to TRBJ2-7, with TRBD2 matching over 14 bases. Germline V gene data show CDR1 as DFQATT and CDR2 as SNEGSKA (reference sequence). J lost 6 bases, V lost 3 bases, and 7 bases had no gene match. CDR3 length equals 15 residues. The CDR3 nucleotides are TGCAGTGCTAGTGAGGGACTAGCGGGAGTTGTCGAGCAGTACTTC. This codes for CSASEGLAGVVEQYF.

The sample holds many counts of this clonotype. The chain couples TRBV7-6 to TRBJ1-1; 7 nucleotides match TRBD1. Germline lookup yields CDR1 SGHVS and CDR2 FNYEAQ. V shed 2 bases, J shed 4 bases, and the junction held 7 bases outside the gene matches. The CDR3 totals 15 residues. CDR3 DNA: TGTGCCAGCAGCTTAAACAGGGGCGGGGGCACTGAAGCTTTCTTT. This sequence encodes CASSLNRGGGTEAFF.

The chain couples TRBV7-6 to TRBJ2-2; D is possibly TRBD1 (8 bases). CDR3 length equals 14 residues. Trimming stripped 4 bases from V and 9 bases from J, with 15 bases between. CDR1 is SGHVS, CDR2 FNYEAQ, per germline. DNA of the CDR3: TGTGCCAGCAGCTCCGGACAGGGAGGGAGGGAGCTGTTTTTT. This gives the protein CASSSGQGGRELFF.

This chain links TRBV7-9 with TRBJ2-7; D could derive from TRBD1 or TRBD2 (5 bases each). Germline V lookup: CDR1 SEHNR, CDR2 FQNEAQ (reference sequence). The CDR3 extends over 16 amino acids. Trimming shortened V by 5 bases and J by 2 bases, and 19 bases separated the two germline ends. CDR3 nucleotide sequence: TGTGCCAGCAGCCAAGAAACCGCCGGGACCGCCTACGAGCAGTACTTC. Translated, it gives CASSQETAGTAYEQYF.

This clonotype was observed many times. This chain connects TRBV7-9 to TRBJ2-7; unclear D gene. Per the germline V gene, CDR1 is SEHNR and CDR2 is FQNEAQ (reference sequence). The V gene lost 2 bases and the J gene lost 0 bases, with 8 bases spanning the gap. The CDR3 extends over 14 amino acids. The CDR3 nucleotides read TGTGCCAGCAGCTTAAGGGCTAGCTCCTACGAGCAGTACTTC. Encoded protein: CASSLRASSYEQYF.

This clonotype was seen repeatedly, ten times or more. The CDR3 DNA reads TGCAGTGCTAGAGATCGGCTAGCGGGAGTGGAGACCCAGTACTTC. It is translated as CSARDRLAGVETQYF. The rearrangement joins TRBV20-1 to TRBJ2-5; TRBD2 matches at 10 bases. Per germline, CDR1 DFQATT and CDR2 SNEGSKA (reference sequence). Trimming cost V 0 bases and J 5 bases; bases outside gene matches: 6. The CDR3 has 15 amino acids.

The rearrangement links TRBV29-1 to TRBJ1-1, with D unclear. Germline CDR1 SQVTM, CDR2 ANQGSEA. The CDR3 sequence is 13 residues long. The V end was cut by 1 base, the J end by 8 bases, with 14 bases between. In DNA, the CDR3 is TGCAGCGTTGAAGGGTTTACTAGCGGAGAAGCTTTCTTT. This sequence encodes CSVEGFTSGEAFF.

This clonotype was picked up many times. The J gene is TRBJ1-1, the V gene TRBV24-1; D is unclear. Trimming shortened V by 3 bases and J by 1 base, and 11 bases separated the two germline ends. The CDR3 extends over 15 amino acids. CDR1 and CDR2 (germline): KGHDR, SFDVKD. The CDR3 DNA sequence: TGTGCCACCAGTGATCCGAGGGCAGGGAACACTGAAGCTTTCTTT. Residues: CATSDPRAGNTEAFF.

The chain's CDR3 is CASSLNWGQETQYF. The DNA for the CDR3 is TGTGCCAGCAGCTTAAATTGGGGCCAGGAGACCCAGTACTTC. The chain combines TRBV7-7 with TRBJ2-5; perhaps TRBD1 as D (5 bases). The CDR3 spans 14 residues. Between the trimmed V and J ends, which lost 2 bases and 5 bases, there was a span of 12 bases. Germline CDR1 and CDR2: SSHAT and FNYEAQ (reference sequence).

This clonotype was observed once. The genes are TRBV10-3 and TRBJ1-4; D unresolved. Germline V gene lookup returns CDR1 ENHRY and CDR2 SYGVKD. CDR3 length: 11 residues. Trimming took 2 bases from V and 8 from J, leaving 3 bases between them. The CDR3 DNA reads TGTGCCATCAGTGAGACAGAAAAACTGTTTTTT. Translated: CAISETEKLFF.

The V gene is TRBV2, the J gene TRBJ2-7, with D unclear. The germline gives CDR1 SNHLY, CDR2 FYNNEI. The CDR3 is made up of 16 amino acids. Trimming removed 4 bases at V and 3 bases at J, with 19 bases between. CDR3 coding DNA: TGTGCCAGCAGTGCTCGCCCTGATAGAGGTCGCTACGAGCAGTACTTC. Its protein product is CASSARPDRGRYEQYF. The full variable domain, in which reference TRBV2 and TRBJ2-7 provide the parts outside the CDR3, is EPEVTQTPSHQVTQMGQEVILRCVPISNHLYFYWYRQILGQKVEFLVSFYNNEISEKSEIFDDQFSVERPDGSNFTLKIRSTKLEDSAMYFCASSARPDRGRYEQYFGPGTRLTVT.

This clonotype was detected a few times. In nucleotides, the CDR3 is TGTGCCAGCAGCTTAACCAGGACGGGTCCCTACGAGCAGTACTTC. Its translation is CASSLTRTGPYEQYF. V is TRBV7-3 and J is TRBJ2-7; D gene uncertain. From germline, CDR1 is SGHTA and CDR2 FQGTGA. The CDR3 totals 15 residues. Trimming took 0 bases from V and 2 from J, leaving 11 bases between them.

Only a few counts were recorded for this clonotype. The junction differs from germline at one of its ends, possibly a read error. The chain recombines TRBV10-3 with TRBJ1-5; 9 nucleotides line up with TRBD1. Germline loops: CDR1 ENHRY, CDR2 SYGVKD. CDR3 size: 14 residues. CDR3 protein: CASSYRQGDQPQHF. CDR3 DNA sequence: TGTGCCAGCAGTTACCGACAGGGGGATCAGCCCCAGCATTTT.

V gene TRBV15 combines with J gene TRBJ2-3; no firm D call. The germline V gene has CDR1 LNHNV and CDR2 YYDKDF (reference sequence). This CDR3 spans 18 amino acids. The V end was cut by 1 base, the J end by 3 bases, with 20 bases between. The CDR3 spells CATSRGTRQVKTTDTQYF. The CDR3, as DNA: TGTGCCACCAGCAGAGGAACCCGGCAAGTTAAAACAACAGATACGCAGTATTTT.

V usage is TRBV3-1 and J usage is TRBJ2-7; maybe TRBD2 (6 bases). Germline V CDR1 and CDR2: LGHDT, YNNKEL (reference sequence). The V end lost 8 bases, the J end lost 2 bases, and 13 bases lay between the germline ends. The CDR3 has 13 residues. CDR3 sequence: CASCGAYAYEQYF. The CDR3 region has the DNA TGTGCCAGCTGCGGGGCTTATGCCTACGAGCAGTACTTC.

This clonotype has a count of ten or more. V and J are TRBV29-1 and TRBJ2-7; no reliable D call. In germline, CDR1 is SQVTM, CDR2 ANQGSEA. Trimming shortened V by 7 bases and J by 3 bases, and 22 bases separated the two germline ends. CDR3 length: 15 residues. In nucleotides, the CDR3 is TGCAGCGCCGCTGGCCCGGGTGCGGAGTTCTACGAGCAGTACTTC. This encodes CSAAGPGAEFYEQYF.

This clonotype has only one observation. CDR3 sequence (DNA): TGTGCCACCAGTGATTTGGATTCCGCCGTGCGAGTATACGAGCAGTACTTC. The encoded protein is CATSDLDSAVRVYEQYF. The chain is built from TRBV24-1 and TRBJ2-7; D is unresolved. The germline V gene has CDR1 KGHDR and CDR2 SFDVKD. This CDR3 is built from 17 residues. V was cut by 0 bases and J by 4 bases, with 18 bases left in between.

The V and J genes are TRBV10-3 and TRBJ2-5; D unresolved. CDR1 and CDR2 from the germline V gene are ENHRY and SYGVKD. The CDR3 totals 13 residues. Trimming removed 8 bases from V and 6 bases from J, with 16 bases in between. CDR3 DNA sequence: TGTGCCATCGGCTCGCGGACGTGGAAGACCCAGTACTTC. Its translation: CAIGSRTWKTQYF.

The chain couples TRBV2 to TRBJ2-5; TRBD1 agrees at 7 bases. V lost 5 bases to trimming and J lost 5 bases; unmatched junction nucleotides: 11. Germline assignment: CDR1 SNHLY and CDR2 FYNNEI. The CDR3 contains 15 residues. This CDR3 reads CASSYQGDPIETQYF. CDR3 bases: TGTGCCAGCAGTTACCAGGGGGACCCTATCGAGACCCAGTACTTC.